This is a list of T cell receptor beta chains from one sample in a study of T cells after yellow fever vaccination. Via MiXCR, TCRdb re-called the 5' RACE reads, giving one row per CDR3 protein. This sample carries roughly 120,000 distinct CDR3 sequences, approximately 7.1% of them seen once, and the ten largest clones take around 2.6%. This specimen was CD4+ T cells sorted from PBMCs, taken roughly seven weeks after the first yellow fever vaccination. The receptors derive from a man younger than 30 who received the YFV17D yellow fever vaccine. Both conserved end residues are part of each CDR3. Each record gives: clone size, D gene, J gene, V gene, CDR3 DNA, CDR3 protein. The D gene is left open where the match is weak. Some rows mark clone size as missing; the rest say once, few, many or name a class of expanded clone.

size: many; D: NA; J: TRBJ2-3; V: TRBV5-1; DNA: TGCGCCAGCAGCCAAACAGGCTTCAGCACAGATACGCAGTATTTT; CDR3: CASSQTGFSTDTQYF
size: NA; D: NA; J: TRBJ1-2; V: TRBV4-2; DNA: TGTGCCAGCAGCCAAGACCTGGTAAACTATGGCTACACCTTC; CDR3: CASSQDLVNYGYTF
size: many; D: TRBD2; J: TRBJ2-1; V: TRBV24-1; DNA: TGTGCCTCAGGGACTAGCAATGATGAGCAGTTCTTC; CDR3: CASGTSNDEQFF
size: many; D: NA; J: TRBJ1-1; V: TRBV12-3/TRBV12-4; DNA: TGTGCCAGCAGTTTCGAGGTGAACACTGAAGCTTTCTTT; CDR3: CASSFEVNTEAFF
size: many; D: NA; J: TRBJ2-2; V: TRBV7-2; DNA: TGTGCCAGCAGCTTAGCAGCAAACACCGGGGAGCTGTTTTTT; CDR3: CASSLAANTGELFF
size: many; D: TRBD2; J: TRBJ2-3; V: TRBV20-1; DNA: TGCAGTGCCCTCAGCGGGGGAATCACAGATACGCAGTATTTT; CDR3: CSALSGGITDTQYF
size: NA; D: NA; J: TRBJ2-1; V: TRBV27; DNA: TGTGCCAGCAGTTTTGCGGCGAGCTCCTACAATGAGCAGTTCTTC; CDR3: CASSFAASSYNEQFF
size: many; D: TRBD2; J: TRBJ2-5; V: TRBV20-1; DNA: TGCAGTGCTAGACTAGCGGGGACCCAAGAGACCCAGTACTTC; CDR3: CSARLAGTQETQYF
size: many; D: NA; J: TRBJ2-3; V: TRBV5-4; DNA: TGTGCCAGCAGCTCCCCCGGAGCCAGCGGCGGCACAGATACGCAGTATTTT; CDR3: CASSSPGASGGTDTQYF
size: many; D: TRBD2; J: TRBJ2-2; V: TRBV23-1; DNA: TGCGCCAGCAGCCGGCGGGGGAAAGGCACCGGGGAGCTGTTTTTT; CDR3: CASSRRGKGTGELFF
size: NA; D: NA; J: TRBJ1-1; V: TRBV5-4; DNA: TGTGCCAGCAGCTGGGACATTTCCACTGAAGCTTTCTTT; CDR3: CASSWDISTEAFF
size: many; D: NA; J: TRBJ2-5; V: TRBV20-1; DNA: TGCAGTGCTAGAAGGGGAGCTGGATGGGAGACCCAGTACTTC; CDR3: CSARRGAGWETQYF
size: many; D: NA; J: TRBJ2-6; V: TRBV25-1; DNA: TGTGCCAGCAGTGAATATACGGGAGCTGGGGCCAACGTCCTGACTTTC; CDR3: CASSEYTGAGANVLTF
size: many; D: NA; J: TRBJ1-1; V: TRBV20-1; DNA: TGCAGTGCTAGAGATCGGACGGTGAACACTGAAGCTTTCTTT; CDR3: CSARDRTVNTEAFF
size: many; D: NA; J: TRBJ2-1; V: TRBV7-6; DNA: TGTGCCAGCAGCTTAGGGGGCCTGGGTGAGCAGTTCTTC; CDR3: CASSLGGLGEQFF
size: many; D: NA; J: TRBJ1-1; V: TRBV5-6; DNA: TGTGCCAGCAGCTTAAATGGACTCCCGGACACTGAAGCTTTCTTT; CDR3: CASSLNGLPDTEAFF
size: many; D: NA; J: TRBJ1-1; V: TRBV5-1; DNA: TGCGCCAGCAGACTCGAAGGGGGGACTGAAGCTTTCTTT; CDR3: CASRLEGGTEAFF
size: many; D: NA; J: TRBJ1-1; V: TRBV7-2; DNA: TGTGCCAGCAGCTTCTCGGTGAACACTGAAGCTTTCTTT; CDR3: CASSFSVNTEAFF
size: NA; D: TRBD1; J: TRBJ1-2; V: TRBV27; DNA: TGTGCCAGCAGGCACAGGGGGTTGGACCCCTATGGCTACACCTTC; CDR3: CASRHRGLDPYGYTF
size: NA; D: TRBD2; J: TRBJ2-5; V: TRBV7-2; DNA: TGTGCCAGCGGCTCGCGGGGGGGCCGGGAGACCCAGTACTTC; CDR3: CASGSRGGRETQYF
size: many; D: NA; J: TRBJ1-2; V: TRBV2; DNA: TGTGCCAGCAGTGAAGCGGGGGGGAACTATGGCTACACCTTC; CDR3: CASSEAGGNYGYTF
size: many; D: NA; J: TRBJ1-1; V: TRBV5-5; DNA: TGTGCCAGCAGCTTCCCTACGGGATACACTGAAGCTTTCTTT; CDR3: CASSFPTGYTEAFF
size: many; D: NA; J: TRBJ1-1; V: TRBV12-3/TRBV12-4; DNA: TGTGCCAGCAGTTTAGAGGGATCGCCCGACACTGAAGCTTTCTTT; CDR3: CASSLEGSPDTEAFF
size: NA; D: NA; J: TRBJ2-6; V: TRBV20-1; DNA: TGCAGTGCTAGCACCGACTCTGGGGCCAACGTCCTGACTTTC; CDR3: CSASTDSGANVLTF
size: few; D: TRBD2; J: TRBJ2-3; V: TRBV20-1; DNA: TGCAGTGCTAGGCTAGCGGGGGTCACAGATACGCAGTATTTT; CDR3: CSARLAGVTDTQYF
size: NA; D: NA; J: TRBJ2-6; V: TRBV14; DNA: TGTGCCAGCAGCTTCCGGGCCACTGGGGCCAACGTCCTGACTTTC; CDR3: CASSFRATGANVLTF
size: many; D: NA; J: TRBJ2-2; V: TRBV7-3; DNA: TGTGCCAGCAGCTTAACACAGGGGACTAACACCGGGGAGCTGTTTTTT; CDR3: CASSLTQGTNTGELFF
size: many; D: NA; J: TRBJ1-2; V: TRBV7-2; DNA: TGTGCCAGCAGCTTAGTTGGGGGAACAGGGAGTTATGGCTACACCTTC; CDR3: CASSLVGGTGSYGYTF
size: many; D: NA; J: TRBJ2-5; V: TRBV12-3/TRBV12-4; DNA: TGTGCCAGCTCCCTACCCGGGACACTCCAAGAGACCCAGTACTTC; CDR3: CASSLPGTLQETQYF
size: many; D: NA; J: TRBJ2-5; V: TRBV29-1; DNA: TGCAGCGTTCCTCCCCTTCAGGGTAGGGAGACCCAGTACTTC; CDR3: CSVPPLQGRETQYF
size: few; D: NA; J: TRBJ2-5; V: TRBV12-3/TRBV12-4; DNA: TGTGCCAGCGGGCCGACTAGTGCTCAAGAGACCCAGTACTTC; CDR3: CASGPTSAQETQYF
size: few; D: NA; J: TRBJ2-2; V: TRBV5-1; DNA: TGCGCCAGCAGCTTGGCCACGAACACCGGGGAGCTGTTTTTT; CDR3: CASSLATNTGELFF
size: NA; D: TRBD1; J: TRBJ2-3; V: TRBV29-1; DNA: TGCAGCGAATCCACCGGGACAGGGGGCACAGATACGCAGTATTTT; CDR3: CSESTGTGGTDTQYF
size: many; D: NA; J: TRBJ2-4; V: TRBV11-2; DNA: TGTGCCAGCAGCTTCGGGCGGGCGCTAGCCAAAAACATTCAGTACTTC; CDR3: CASSFGRALAKNIQYF
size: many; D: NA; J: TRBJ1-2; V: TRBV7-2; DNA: TGTGCCAGCAGCTTGGGAGGAGGTAATGGCTACACCTTC; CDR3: CASSLGGGNGYTF
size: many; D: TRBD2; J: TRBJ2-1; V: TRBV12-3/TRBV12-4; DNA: TGTGCCAGCAGTTTATCGGGGGGGCCCTTCAATGAGCAGTTCTTC; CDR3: CASSLSGGPFNEQFF
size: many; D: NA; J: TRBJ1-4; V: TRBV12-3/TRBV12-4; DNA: TGTGCCAGCAGTTTTAGGGACAATGGTGAAAAACTGTTTTTT; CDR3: CASSFRDNGEKLFF
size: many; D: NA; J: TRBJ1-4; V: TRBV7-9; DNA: TGTGCCAGCAGCTCGAGGGACCTGGAAAAACTGTTTTTT; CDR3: CASSSRDLEKLFF
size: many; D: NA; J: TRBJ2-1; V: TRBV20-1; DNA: TGCAGTGCTAGAGATGTAGGGCTTTCCCATATGGGTGAGCAGTTCTTC; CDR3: CSARDVGLSHMGEQFF
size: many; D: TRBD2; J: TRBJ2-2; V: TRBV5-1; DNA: TGCGCCAGCAGCCCAGCGGGGGCCGGCGTAGCCGGGGAGCTGTTTTTT; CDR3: CASSPAGAGVAGELFF